These T cell receptor beta chains were read from a single sample in a study of siplizumab effects on memory and regulatory T cells. The assay was immunoSEQ multiplex PCR, and TCRdb's table has in-frame clones only and misses some. There are 100,000 or so clones in the sample; 80% to 95% occur only once, and around 12% lies in the top ten. The sequencing input was non-Treg CD4+ T cells sorted from blood. These receptors were taken from a human donor in good health. Each CDR3 is given with its conserved first and last residue. A D gene is named only where the DNA matches it firmly. Clone size is not always given. Where it is, it says once, few, many or a class for expanded clones.

j_gene,abundance,d_gene,v_gene,CDR3aa,CDR3nt
TRBJ2-7,-,-,TRBV25-1,CASSEWDYEQYF,TGTGCCAGCAGTGAATGGGACTACGAGCAGTACTTC
TRBJ1-5,-,TRBD1,TRBV6-6,CASTLTGGKSNQPQHF,TGTGCCAGCACTCTGACAGGGGGCAAGAGCAATCAGCCCCAGCATTTT
TRBJ2-7,-,-,TRBV30,CAWSPVAGRPSYEQYF,TGTGCCTGGAGTCCGGTGGCAGGCAGACCCTCCTACGAGCAGTACTTC
TRBJ2-1,-,-,TRBV28,CASRSDSINEQFF,TGTGCCAGCAGATCGGACTCGATCAATGAGCAGTTCTTC
TRBJ2-1,-,TRBD1,TRBV7-8,CASRVGGTGRNEQFF,TGTGCCAGCAGGGTTGGGGGGACAGGGCGTAATGAGCAGTTCTTC
TRBJ1-1,-,-,TRBV4-1,CASSQLRTGSTEAFF,TGCGCCAGCAGCCAATTGAGAACGGGATCGACTGAAGCTTTCTTT
TRBJ2-7,-,TRBD2,TRBV5-4,CASSALLAGSHEQYF,TGTGCCAGCAGCGCCTTACTAGCGGGCTCCCACGAGCAGTACTTC
TRBJ1-1,-,-,TRBV18,CASSQPNTEAFF,TGTGCCAGCTCACAGCCGAACACTGAAGCTTTCTTT
TRBJ1-5,-,-,TRBV7-2,CASSSTSRNQPQHF,TGTGCCAGCAGCTCCACCTCCAGGAATCAGCCCCAGCATTTT
TRBJ2-2,-,TRBD2,TRBV4-2,CASSQGVLAGTGELFF,TGTGCCAGCAGCCAAGGCGTGCTAGCGGGCACCGGGGAGCTGTTTTTT
TRBJ2-5,-,-,TRBV7-9,CASSLAPGPTQYF,TGTGCCAGCAGCTTAGCCCCGGGGCCGACCCAGTACTTC
TRBJ2-5,-,-,TRBV18,CASSPSGQETQYF,TGCGCCAGCTCCCCGAGCGGCCAAGAGACCCAGTACTTC
TRBJ2-5,once,-,TRBV9,CASSPHMAGKETQYF,TGTGCCAGCAGCCCCCATATGGCGGGAAAAGAGACCCAGTACTTC
TRBJ2-5,-,TRBD1,TRBV30,CAWSRQGKETQYF,TGTGCCTGGAGTCGACAGGGGAAAGAGACCCAGTACTTC
TRBJ2-1,-,-,TRBV19,CASSLGNPGTVNEQFF,TGTGCCAGTAGTCTAGGGAACCCCGGGACGGTTAATGAGCAGTTCTTC
TRBJ2-6,-,TRBD1,TRBV19,CASSIGQGRGSGANVLTF,TGTGCCAGTAGTATCGGACAGGGAAGGGGATCTGGGGCCAACGTCCTGACTTTC
TRBJ1-3,-,TRBD1,TRBV6-1,CASSEREAGQLRNTIYF,TGTGCCAGCAGTGAACGCGAGGCGGGACAGCTGAGAAACACCATATATTTT
TRBJ2-1,-,-,TRBV4-1,CASSQRWGGDEQFF,TGCGCCAGCAGCCAACGGTGGGGGGGCGATGAGCAGTTCTTC
TRBJ2-7,-,-,TRBV27,CASSPGDGDYEQYF,TGTGCCAGCAGTCCCGGGGACGGGGACTACGAGCAGTACTTC
TRBJ2-7,-,-,TRBV10-3,CAISESGKPYEQYF,TGTGCCATCAGTGAGTCAGGGAAGCCCTACGAGCAGTACTTC
TRBJ1-2,-,-,TRBV19,CASSIGSRGRYGYTF,TGTGCCAGTAGTATAGGTTCCAGGGGACGATATGGCTACACCTTC
TRBJ2-1,-,TRBD2,TRBV15,CATSRGLAEAIF,TGTGCCACCAGCAGAGGACTAGCGGAGGCGATCTTC
TRBJ1-1,-,-,TRBV28,CASSLGRTRMNTEAFF,TGTGCCAGCAGTTTGGGCAGGACAAGGATGAACACTGAAGCTTTCTTT